The 32 T cell receptor beta chains given below trace back to one sample, sequenced in a study of control samples from healthy donors and cancer patients. Using immunoSEQ multiplex PCR, the repertoire was profiled, and TCRdb retains in-frame clones only, with some absent. Among 260,000 or so clones listed, roughly 82% were seen once. Input material: PBMCs. The source is a woman aged 60-75 years with lung cancer.

CDR3 nucleotides: TGTGCCACCAGTGATGGCCTAGCGGGAGATACGCAGTATTTT. It codes for CATSDGLAGDTQYF. The chain employs TRBV24-1 and TRBJ2-3; 8 bases are shared with TRBD2. V trimming: 3 bases; J trimming: 5 bases; junction bases outside the gene matches: 3. Germline CDR1 reads KGHDR; CDR2 reads SFDVKD. The CDR3 totals 14 residues.

V and J are TRBV6-6 and TRBJ2-3; 7 bases map to TRBD2. Germline V CDR1 and CDR2: MNHNY, SVGAGI (reference sequence). The CDR3 runs to 15 residues. Trimming took 2 bases from V and 6 from J; bases not matched to a gene: 8. The CDR3 sequence: CASSYQGGGGDTQYF. CDR3 nucleotide sequence: TGTGCCAGCAGTTACCAGGGCGGGGGAGGGGATACGCAGTATTTT.

This clone was picked up a small number of times. This sequence joins TRBV29-1 and TRBJ2-1, with D tentatively TRBD1 (6 bases). The V end lost 3 bases, the J end lost 8 bases, and 17 bases lay between the germline ends. The CDR3 is made up of 14 amino acids. Germline CDR1 SQVTM, CDR2 ANQGSEA. Written as DNA, the CDR3 is TGCAGCGTTGACGGGTGGACAGACTCGCATGAGCAGTTCTTC. Translated: CSVDGWTDSHEQFF.

The count of this clone is one. The chain combines TRBV27 with TRBJ1-4, with TRBD1 identical over 7 bases. The CDR3 consists of 15 residues. The ends lost 5 bases at V and 4 bases at J; junction bases unmatched: 7. Germline loops: CDR1 MNHEY, CDR2 SMNVEV (reference sequence). The CDR3 sequence: CASSLGTAFNEKLFF. The CDR3 bases are TGTGCCAGCAGTCTCGGGACAGCCTTTAATGAAAAACTGTTTTTT.

J is TRBJ2-7 and V is TRBV12-3 or TRBV12-4; no reliable D call. The CDR3 totals 13 residues. V lost 4 bases and J lost 2, with 9 bases in between. CDR3 coding DNA: TGTGCCAGCAGTTATCCAGGCGCCTACGAGCAGTACTTC. This translates into CASSYPGAYEQYF.

The J gene is TRBJ1-6, the V gene TRBV10-1; tentative D call: TRBD1 (6 bases). Between the trimmed V and J ends, which lost 10 bases and 7 bases, there was a span of 14 bases. Germline CDR1 is WNHNN and CDR2 is SYGVQD (reference sequence). The CDR3 loop spans 13 amino acids. CDR3 sequence (DNA): TGCGCCACCCAGATGGACAGAAATTCACCCCTCCACTTT. It translates to CATQMDRNSPLHF.

Only a few counts were recorded for this clone. V gene TRBV28 combines with J gene TRBJ1-2; D is undetermined. Trimming left V 3 bases short and J 4 bases short, with 15 bases between. Germline CDR1 and CDR2: MDHEN and SYDVKM. The CDR3 covers 15 residues. The CDR3 here is CASSFEDRVVYGYTF. DNA for the CDR3: TGTGCCAGCAGTTTCGAAGACCGGGTCGTCTATGGCTACACCTTC.

Of note for this clone: Distinct nucleotide sequences in the sample also encode this CDR3. The chain links TRBV10-3 to TRBJ1-6; D might be TRBD1 (5 bases). V lost 6 bases and J 7 bases, leaving 7 bases between the germline ends. CDR1 and CDR2 (germline): ENHRY, SYGVKD. The CDR3 has 12 amino acids. The CDR3 DNA follows: TGTGCCATCAGAGGGGACAATTCACCCCTCCACTTT. Protein sequence: CAIRGDNSPLHF.

This clone showed up just a few times. The chain links TRBV5-1 to TRBJ1-1; D is uncertain. Per germline, CDR1 SGHRS and CDR2 YFSETQ. The CDR3 length is 13 residues. The ends were cut back, 1 base at V and 1 base at J, with 5 bases in the middle. The CDR3 protein is CASSLRENTEAFF. The CDR3 DNA reads as TGCGCCAGCAGCTTGAGGGAGAACACTGAAGCTTTCTTT.

The J gene is TRBJ1-2, the V gene TRBV27, with D perhaps TRBD1 (6 bases). The CDR3 spans 13 residues. Germline CDR1 MNHEY, CDR2 SMNVEV (reference sequence). The ends were cut back, 2 bases at V and 8 bases at J, with 12 bases in the middle. DNA for the CDR3: TGTGCCAGCAGTTTACGGGGGGCTCAGGGCTACACCTTC. Its translation is CASSLRGAQGYTF.

V gene TRBV7-9 combines with J gene TRBJ2-1, with 10 bases fitting TRBD1. CDR1 is SEHNR and CDR2 is FQNEAQ in the germline V gene (reference sequence). The CDR3 loop spans 15 amino acids. With 5 bases clipped from V and 6 bases from J, the junction kept 7 bases outside the gene matches. CDR3 nucleotides: TGTGCCAGCAGCCTCGGGACAGGGGTTATCAATGAGCAGTTCTTC. It encodes CASSLGTGVINEQFF. Complete variable domain (other parts from reference TRBV7-9 and TRBJ2-1): DTGVSQNPRHKITKRGQNVTFRCDPISEHNRLYWYRQTLGQGPEFLTYFQNEAQLEKSRLLSDRFSAERPKGSFSTLEIQRTEQGDSAMYLCASSLGTGVINEQFFGPGTRLTVL.

The chain recombines TRBV3-1 (or the pseudogene TRBV3-2) with TRBJ1-3, with D maybe TRBD1 (5 bases). The germline gives CDR1 LGHDT, CDR2 YNNKEL (reference sequence). The CDR3 runs 14 residues. The V end was cut by 3 bases, the J end by 4 bases, with 10 bases between. The CDR3 region has the DNA TGTGCCAGCAGCCAGGGGACGTTCGGAAACACCATATATTTT. As protein: CASSQGTFGNTIYF.

The J gene is TRBJ2-5, the V gene TRBV14; 9 nucleotides line up with TRBD1. CDR1 is SGHDN and CDR2 is FVKESK in the germline V gene. Trimming took 1 base from V and 5 from J; bases not matched to a gene: 5. This CDR3 has 15 amino acids. The CDR3 protein is CASSQGIGTGETQYF. In DNA, the CDR3 is TGTGCCAGCAGCCAAGGAATTGGGACAGGGGAGACCCAGTACTTC. The full variable domain, its missing parts supplied by reference TRBV14 and TRBJ2-5, is EAGVTQFPSHSVIEKGQTVTLRCDPISGHDNLYWYRRVMGKEIKFLLHFVKESKQDESGMPNNRFLAERTGGTYSTLKVQPAELEDSGVYFCASSQGIGTGETQYFGPGTRLLVL.

This clone was counted a few times. V is TRBV30 and J is TRBJ1-5; 9 bases line up with TRBD1. J gave up 5 bases and V 5 bases, and 1 base lay outside the gene matches. CDR1 and CDR2 from the germline V gene are GTSNPN and SVGIG (reference sequence). This CDR3 has 12 amino acids. The CDR3 DNA sequence: TGTGCCTGGGGGACAGGGCATCAGCCCCAGCATTTT. Translation gives CAWGTGHQPQHF.

As DNA, the CDR3 is TGTGCCAGTTCGACAGGGATCAATAATTCACCCCTCCACTTT. This encodes CASSTGINNSPLHF. The chain recombines TRBV19 with TRBJ1-6; 7 bases match TRBD1. Germline loops: CDR1 LNHDA, CDR2 SQIVND (reference sequence). The CDR3 spans 14 residues. Germline trimming cut 8 bases from V and 5 bases from J; bases unmatched to any gene: 6.

J is TRBJ1-1 and V is TRBV14; D is unclear. Germline CDR1 is SGHDN and CDR2 is FVKESK. Trimming removed 1 base at V and 6 bases at J, with 9 bases between. The CDR3 extends over 13 amino acids. CDR3: CASSQVSSPEAFF. CDR3 nucleotides: TGTGCCAGCAGCCAAGTTTCGTCGCCTGAAGCTTTCTTT.

The chain carries TRBV18 and TRBJ1-1, with TRBD1 identical over 7 bases. The germline V gene encodes CDR1 KGHSH and CDR2 LQKENI. With 2 bases clipped from V and 5 bases from J, the junction kept 8 bases outside the gene matches. The CDR3 totals 15 residues. CDR3 DNA: TGTGCCAGCTCACCAAGACAGGGCGGATGGACTGAAGCTTTCTTT. As protein: CASSPRQGGWTEAFF.

The V and J genes are TRBV5-1 and TRBJ1-5, with D maybe TRBD1 (6 bases). Trimming took off 4 bases at V and 6 bases at J, with 17 bases between the two ends. CDR3 size: 15 residues. CDR1 is SGHRS, CDR2 YFSETQ, per germline. The CDR3 loop is CASSPSGGQGQPQHF. CDR3 bases: TGCGCCAGCAGCCCCAGTGGGGGGCAGGGTCAGCCCCAGCATTTT.

The rearrangement links TRBV5-6 to TRBJ2-6; D not certain. The CDR3 consists of 13 residues. V lost 2 bases to trimming and J lost 0 bases, with 0 bases between them. CDR1 and CDR2 from the germline V gene are SGHDT and YYEEEE. The CDR3 bases are TGTGCCAGCAGCTTCTCTGGGGCCAACGTCCTGACTTTC. Translating gives CASSFSGANVLTF.

The chain carries TRBV7-6 and TRBJ2-1; D gene unclear. The CDR3 covers 14 residues. Trimming cost V 1 base and J 9 bases, with 13 bases left between them. Germline CDR1 SGHVS, CDR2 FNYEAQ. The CDR3: CASSLGSGWGEQFF. CDR3 DNA sequence: TGTGCCAGCAGCTTAGGGTCCGGGTGGGGTGAGCAGTTCTTC.

V usage is TRBV28 and J usage is TRBJ2-1; D is undetermined. The CDR3 has 13 residues. Germline V gene sequence: CDR1 MDHEN, CDR2 SYDVKM. V was pared by 2 bases and J by 5 bases, with 7 bases between. In nucleotides, the CDR3 is TGTGCCAGCAGTTTAGACCGAAACAATGAGCAGTTCTTC. Its protein is CASSLDRNNEQFF. Full variable domain (remainder filled in from reference TRBV28 and TRBJ2-1): DVKVTQSSRYLVKRTGEKVFLECVQDMDHENMFWYRQDPGLGLRLIYFSYDVKMKEKGDIPEGYSVSREKKERFSLILESASTNQTSMYLCASSLDRNNEQFFGPGTRLTVL.

This rearrangement joins TRBV6-2 or TRBV6-3 to TRBJ2-5; no reliable D call. This CDR3 comprises 12 residues. V lost 4 bases and J lost 5, with 8 bases in between. Germline V lookup: CDR1 MNHEY, CDR2 SVGEGT. The CDR3 protein is CASSLLAETQYF. CDR3 nucleotide sequence: TGTGCCAGCAGTTTACTCGCGGAGACCCAGTACTTC.

The V call is TRBV15, the J call TRBJ2-7; D may correspond to TRBD1 or TRBD2 (5 bases each). Germline V lookup: CDR1 LNHNV, CDR2 YYDKDF (reference sequence). The V gene lost 0 bases and the J gene lost 0 bases, with 12 bases spanning the gap. The CDR3 runs to 16 residues. The CDR3 region is CATSRERGFLSYEQYF. As DNA, the CDR3 is TGTGCCACCAGCAGAGAACGGGGCTTTCTCTCCTACGAGCAGTACTTC.

The chain employs TRBV15 and TRBJ2-3; 11 positions match TRBD2. With V trimmed by 5 bases and J by 0 bases, 7 bases remained unmatched. The length of the CDR3 is 17 residues. Germline values: CDR1 LNHNV, CDR2 YYDKDF (reference sequence). The CDR3 DNA reads as TGTGCCACCAGCGGTAGCGGGAGGGCGGGGAGCACAGATACGCAGTATTTT. It is translated as CATSGSGRAGSTDTQYF.

The genes are TRBV11-2 and TRBJ2-2; D may be TRBD1 (6 bases). The ends were cut back, 4 bases at V and 9 bases at J, with 9 bases in the middle. The CDR3 spans 12 residues. Germline values: CDR1 SGHAT, CDR2 FQNNGV. The CDR3 DNA sequence: TGTGCCAGCAGCTGGACAGACAGGGAGCTGTTTTTT. Translation gives CASSWTDRELFF.

The rearrangement uses TRBV7-3 and TRBJ2-3, with no clear D. The CDR3 totals 16 residues. CDR1 SGHTA and CDR2 FQGTGA come from the germline V gene. The V end lost 2 bases, the J end lost 0 bases, and 12 bases lay between the germline ends. The CDR3: CASSLGRQLSTDTQYF. The CDR3 DNA follows: TGTGCCAGCAGCTTAGGCAGGCAACTTAGCACAGATACGCAGTATTTT. Using reference TRBV7-3 and TRBJ2-3 for the parts outside the CDR3, the full variable domain is GAGVSQTPSNKVTEKGKYVELRCDPISGHTALYWYRQSLGQGPEFLIYFQGTGAADDSGLPNDRFFAVRPEGSVSTLKIQRTERGDSAVYLCASSLGRQLSTDTQYFGPGTRLTVL.

V gene TRBV5-1 combines with J gene TRBJ2-7; 8 bases map to TRBD1. This CDR3 region has 15 residues. Germline CDR1 and CDR2: SGHRS and YFSETQ. The junction had 12 bases not matched to a gene; V was cut back by 7 bases and J by 3 bases. In nucleotides, the CDR3 is TGCGCCAGCCGCCTCGTGGGGGACAGGCGCTACGAGCAGTACTTC. This translates into CASRLVGDRRYEQYF.

CDR3 region: CASSQFQNYGYTF. Written as DNA, the CDR3 is TGTGCCAGCAGCCAATTCCAAAACTATGGCTACACCTTC. This rearrangement joins TRBV4-2 to TRBJ1-2, with unresolved D. This CDR3 has 13 amino acids. The germline V gene has CDR1 LGHNA and CDR2 YNFKEQ. The V gene lost 2 bases and the J gene lost 2 bases, with 6 bases spanning the gap.

This clone was counted only a few times. The chain is built from TRBV5-1 and TRBJ1-1; the D gene is possibly TRBD1 (6 bases). Germline values: CDR1 SGHRS, CDR2 YFSETQ. CDR3 size: 15 residues. With 0 bases removed from V and 1 base from J, the gap between germline ends came to 10 bases. The CDR3 sequence: CASSLVAGENTEAFF. The DNA for the CDR3 is TGCGCCAGCAGCTTGGTTGCAGGGGAGAACACTGAAGCTTTCTTT.

The chain carries TRBV5-4 and TRBJ2-2; the D is unclear. The V gene lost 2 bases and the J gene lost 6 bases, with 14 bases spanning the gap. The CDR3 runs 15 residues. CDR1 is SGHNT and CDR2 is YYREEE in the germline V gene (reference sequence). DNA for the CDR3: TGTGCCAGCAGCTTCACTGCCGGGTGGGCCGGGGAGCTGTTTTTT. Its protein is CASSFTAGWAGELFF.

The chain carries TRBV4-1 and TRBJ1-5; TRBD1 is a possible D gene (6 bases). With 1 base removed from V and 6 bases from J, the gap between germline ends came to 16 bases. Looked up from germline, CDR1 is MGHRA and CDR2 is YSYEKL. CDR3 length equals 16 residues. The CDR3 is CASSQVWRDTIQPQHF. Written as DNA, the CDR3 is TGCGCCAGCAGCCAAGTGTGGAGGGACACAATTCAGCCCCAGCATTTT.

This clone appeared a few times. This chain's CDR3 is CASTTSGRTGSPLHF. CDR3 DNA: TGTGCCAGCACCACCTCGGGCCGGACGGGTTCACCCCTCCACTTT. The rearrangement joins TRBV2 to TRBJ1-6, with D unresolved. Germline V lookup: CDR1 SNHLY, CDR2 FYNNEI. V was shortened by 7 bases and J by 9 bases, with 19 bases between the two germline ends. This CDR3 comprises 15 residues.